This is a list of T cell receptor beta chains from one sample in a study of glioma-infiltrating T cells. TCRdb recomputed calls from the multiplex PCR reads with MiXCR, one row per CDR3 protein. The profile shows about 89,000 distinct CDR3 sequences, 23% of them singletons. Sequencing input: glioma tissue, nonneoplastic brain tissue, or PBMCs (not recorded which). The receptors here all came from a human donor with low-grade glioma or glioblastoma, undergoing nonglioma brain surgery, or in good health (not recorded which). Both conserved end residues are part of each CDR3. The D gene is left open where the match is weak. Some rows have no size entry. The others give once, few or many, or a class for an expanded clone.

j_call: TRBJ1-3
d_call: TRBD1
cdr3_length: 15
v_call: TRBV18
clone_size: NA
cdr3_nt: TGTGCCAGCTCACCAACCACAGGGGCTGGAAACACCATATATTTT
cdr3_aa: CASSPTTGAGNTIYF

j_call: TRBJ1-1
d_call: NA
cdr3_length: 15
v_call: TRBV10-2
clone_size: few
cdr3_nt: TGCGCCAGCAGCAAGCCCGGGGTGATGAACACTGAAGCTTTCTTT
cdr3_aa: CASSKPGVMNTEAFF

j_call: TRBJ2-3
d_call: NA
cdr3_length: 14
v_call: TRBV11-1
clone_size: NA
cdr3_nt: TGTGCCAGCAGCTTAGATGGCAGCACAGATACGCAGTATTTT
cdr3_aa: CASSLDGSTDTQYF

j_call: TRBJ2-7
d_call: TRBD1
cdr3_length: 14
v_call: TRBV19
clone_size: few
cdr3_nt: TGTGCCAGTAGTATCGGACAGGGAGCCTACGAGCAGTACTTC
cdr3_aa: CASSIGQGAYEQYF

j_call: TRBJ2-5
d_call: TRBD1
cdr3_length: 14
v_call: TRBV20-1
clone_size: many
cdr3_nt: TGCAGTGCGAGCCCACAGGGGGTATCTGTAGACCAGTACTTC
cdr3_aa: CSASPQGVSVDQYF

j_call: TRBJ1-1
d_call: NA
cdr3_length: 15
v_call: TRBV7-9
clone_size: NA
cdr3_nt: TGTGCCAGCAGCTTAGCGGGACATCTGAACACTGAAGCTTTCTTT
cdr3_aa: CASSLAGHLNTEAFF

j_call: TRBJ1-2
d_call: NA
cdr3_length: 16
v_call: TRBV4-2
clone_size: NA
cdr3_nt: TGTGCCAGCAGCCGAGATCCCGGGGCGCGTAGGTATAGCTACACCTTC
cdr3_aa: CASSRDPGARRYSYTF

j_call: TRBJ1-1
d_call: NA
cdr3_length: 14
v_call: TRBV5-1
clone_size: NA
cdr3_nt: TGCGCCAGCAGCTTGGCGGGGGCGGGCACTGAAGCTTTCTTT
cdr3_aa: CASSLAGAGTEAFF

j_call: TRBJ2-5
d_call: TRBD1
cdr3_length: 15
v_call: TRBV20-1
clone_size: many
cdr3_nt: TGCAGTGCTAGAAACCCGGGACAGAGAATAGAGACCCAGTACTTC
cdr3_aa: CSARNPGQRIETQYF

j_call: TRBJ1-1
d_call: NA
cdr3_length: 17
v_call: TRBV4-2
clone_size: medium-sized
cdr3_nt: TGTGCCAGCAGCCAAGAGATGGACCGGGTATGGGACACTGAAGCTTTCTTT
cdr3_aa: CASSQEMDRVWDTEAFF

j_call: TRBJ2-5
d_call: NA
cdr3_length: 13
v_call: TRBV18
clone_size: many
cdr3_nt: TGTGCCAGCTCACCAGGGATTACAGAGACCCAGTACTTC
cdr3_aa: CASSPGITETQYF

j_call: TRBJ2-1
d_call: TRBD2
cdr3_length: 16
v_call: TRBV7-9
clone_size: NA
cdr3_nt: TGTGCCAGCAGCTCCCTGACTAGCACCACCTATGGTGAGCAGTTCTTC
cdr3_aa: CASSSLTSTTYGEQFF

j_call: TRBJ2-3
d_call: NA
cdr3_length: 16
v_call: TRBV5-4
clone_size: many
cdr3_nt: TGTGCCAGCACCTCCGACGAGGGACGGCAGGCGGATACGCAGTATTTT
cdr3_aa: CASTSDEGRQADTQYF

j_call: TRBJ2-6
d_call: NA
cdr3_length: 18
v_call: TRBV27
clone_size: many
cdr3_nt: TGTGCCAGCAGTTTTAGGGTGTCGGGGGTTCCTGGGGCCAACGTCCTGACTTTC
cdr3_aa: CASSFRVSGVPGANVLTF

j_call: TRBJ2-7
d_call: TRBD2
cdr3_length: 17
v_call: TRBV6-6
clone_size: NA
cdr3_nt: TGTGCCAGCAGTTACCCAGAGCGGGAGGCGGCAAACTACGAGCAGTACTTC
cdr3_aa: CASSYPEREAANYEQYF

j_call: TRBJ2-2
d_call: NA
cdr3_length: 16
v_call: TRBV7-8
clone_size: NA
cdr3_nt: TGTGCCAGCAGCTTAGTCTCAGGACGGTACACCGGGGAGCTGTTTTTT
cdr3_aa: CASSLVSGRYTGELFF

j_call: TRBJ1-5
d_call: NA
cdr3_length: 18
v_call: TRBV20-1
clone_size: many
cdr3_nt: TGCAGTGCTAGGGGTCACGGGCCAGGGCAAACCTTCAATCAGCCCCAGCATTTT
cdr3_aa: CSARGHGPGQTFNQPQHF

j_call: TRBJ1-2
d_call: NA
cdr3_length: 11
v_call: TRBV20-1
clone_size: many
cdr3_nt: TGCAGTCTCAGTGGAAACTATGGCTACACCTTC
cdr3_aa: CSLSGNYGYTF

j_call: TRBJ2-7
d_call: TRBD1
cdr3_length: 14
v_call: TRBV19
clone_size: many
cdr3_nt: TGTGCCAGTAGTTGGACACAGGGGGCCTACGAGCAGTACTTC
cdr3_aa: CASSWTQGAYEQYF

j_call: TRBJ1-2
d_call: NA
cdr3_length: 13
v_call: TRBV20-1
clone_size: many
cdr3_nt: TGCAGTGCTATAGGGGGAGCTAACTATGGCTACACCTTC
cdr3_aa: CSAIGGANYGYTF

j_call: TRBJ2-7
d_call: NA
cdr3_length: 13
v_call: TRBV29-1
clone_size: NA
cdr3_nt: TGCAGCGTTGAAGGGGGGGGCGGCTGCGAGCAGTACTTC
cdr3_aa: CSVEGGGGCEQYF

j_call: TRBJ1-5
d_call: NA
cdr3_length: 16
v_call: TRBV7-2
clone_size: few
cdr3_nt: TGTGCCAGCAGCTCCGGGTCGACAGTTAGCAATCAGCCCCAGCATTTT
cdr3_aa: CASSSGSTVSNQPQHF

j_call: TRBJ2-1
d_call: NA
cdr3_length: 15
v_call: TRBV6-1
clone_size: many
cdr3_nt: TGTGCCAGCAGTCGTGCACAGGGCTCCTACAATGAGCAGTTCTTC
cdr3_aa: CASSRAQGSYNEQFF

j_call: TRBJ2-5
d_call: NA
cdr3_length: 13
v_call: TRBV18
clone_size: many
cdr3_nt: TGTGCCAGCTCCGTAGGGAGGATAGAGACCCAGTACTTC
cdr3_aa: CASSVGRIETQYF

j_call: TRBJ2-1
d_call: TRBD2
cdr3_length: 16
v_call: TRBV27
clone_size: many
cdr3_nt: TGTGCCAGCAGTATTACCTCCGGGACTAGCGGGAAGGAGCAGTTCTTC
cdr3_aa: CASSITSGTSGKEQFF

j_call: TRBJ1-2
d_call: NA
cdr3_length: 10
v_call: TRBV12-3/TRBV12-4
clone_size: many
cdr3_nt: TGTGCCAGCGGTTCATATGGCTACACCTTC
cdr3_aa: CASGSYGYTF

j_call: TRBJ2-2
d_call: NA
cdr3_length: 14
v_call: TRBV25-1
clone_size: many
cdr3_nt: TGTGCCAGCAGTGAATCGAGGAGGACCGGGGAGCTGTTTTTT
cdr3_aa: CASSESRRTGELFF

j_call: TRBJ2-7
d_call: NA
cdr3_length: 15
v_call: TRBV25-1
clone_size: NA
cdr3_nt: TGTGCCAGCAGATCTTCAGGGACACCCTCCTACGAGCGGTACTTC
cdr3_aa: CASRSSGTPSYERYF

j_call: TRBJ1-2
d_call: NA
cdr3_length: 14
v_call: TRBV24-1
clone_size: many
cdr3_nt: TGTGCCACCAGTACACCCGGGCCAGACTATGGCTACACCTTC
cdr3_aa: CATSTPGPDYGYTF

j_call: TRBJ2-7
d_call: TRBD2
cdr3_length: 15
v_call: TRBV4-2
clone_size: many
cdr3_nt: TGTGCCAGCAGCCAAATTAGCGGGAGCTCCTACGAGCAGTACTTC
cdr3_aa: CASSQISGSSYEQYF

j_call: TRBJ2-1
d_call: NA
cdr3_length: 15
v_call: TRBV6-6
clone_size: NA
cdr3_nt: TGTGAAAGCAGTCCTGCGACTCGCGGTATAAATGAGCAGTTCTTC
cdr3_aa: CESSPATRGINEQFF

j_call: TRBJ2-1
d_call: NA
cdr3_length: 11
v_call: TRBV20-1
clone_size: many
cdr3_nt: TGCAGTGCTGGGGTCCACAATGAGCAGTTCTTC
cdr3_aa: CSAGVHNEQFF

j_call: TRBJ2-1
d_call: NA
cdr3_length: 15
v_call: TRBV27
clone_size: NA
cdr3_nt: NA
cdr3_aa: CASSFFAGGSTEPFF